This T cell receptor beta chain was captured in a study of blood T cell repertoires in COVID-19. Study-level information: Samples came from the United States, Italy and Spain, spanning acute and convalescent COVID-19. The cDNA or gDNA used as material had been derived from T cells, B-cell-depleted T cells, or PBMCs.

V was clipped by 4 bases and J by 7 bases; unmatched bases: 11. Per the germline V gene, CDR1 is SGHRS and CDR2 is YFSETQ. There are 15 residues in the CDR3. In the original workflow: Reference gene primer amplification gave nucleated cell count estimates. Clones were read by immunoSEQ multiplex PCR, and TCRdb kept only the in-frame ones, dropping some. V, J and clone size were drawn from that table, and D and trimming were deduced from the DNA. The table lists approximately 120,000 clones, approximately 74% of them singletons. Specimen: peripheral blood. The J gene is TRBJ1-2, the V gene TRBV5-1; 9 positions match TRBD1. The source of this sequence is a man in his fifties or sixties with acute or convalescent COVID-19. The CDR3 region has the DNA TGCGCCAGCAGCCTCCGACCGGGACAGGGTCGTGGCTACACCTTC. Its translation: CASSLRPGQGRGYTF.